Each of the 5 T cell receptor beta chains below was sequenced from the same sample in a study of T-cell memory formation after mild COVID-19. A single record per CDR3 protein comes from TCRdb applying MiXCR to the 5' RACE reads. The table includes 140,000 or so distinct CDR3 sequences, roughly a fifth detected once. The sample comprised PBMCs or a T cell subset sorted from them (not recorded which). The receptors stem from an adult woman who had mild COVID-19 (a few samples of this study predate the infection). Cell type and time point are not known.

This clonotype was detected only a few times. CDR3 bases: TGCGCCAGCAGCTTGGCCAGCGGAGACTCTGGAAACACCATATATTTT. Translation: CASSLASGDSGNTIYF. V usage is TRBV5-1 and J usage is TRBJ1-3; D gene ambiguous. Between the trimmed V and J ends, which lost 0 bases and 0 bases, there was a span of 10 bases. CDR1 is SGHRS and CDR2 is YFSETQ in the germline V gene. The CDR3 runs to 16 residues.

The chain has TRBV15 and TRBJ1-2, with TRBD1 matching over 10 bases. The CDR3 length is 16 residues. J gave up 1 base and V 2 bases, and 4 bases lay outside the gene matches. Germline V CDR1 and CDR2: LNHNV, YYDKDF (reference sequence). The CDR3 sequence: CATSRRQGAGNYGYTF. The CDR3, as DNA: TGTGCCACCAGCAGACGACAGGGGGCGGGTAACTATGGCTACACCTTC. Using reference TRBV15 and TRBJ1-2 for the parts outside the CDR3, the full variable domain is DAMVIQNPRYQVTQFGKPVTLSCSQTLNHNVMYWYQQKSSQAPKLLFHYYDKDFNNEADTPDNFQSRRPNTSFCFLDIRSPGLGDTAMYLCATSRRQGAGNYGYTFGSGTRLTVV.

This clonotype was seen more than once but under ten times. V gene TRBV7-2 combines with J gene TRBJ2-5; D unclear. Germline CDR1 SGHTA, CDR2 FQGNSA. V lost 3 bases and J 4 bases, leaving 9 bases between the germline ends. This CDR3 contains 13 residues. This CDR3 reads CASSFARGETQYF. The CDR3 coding sequence is TGTGCCAGCAGCTTCGCGCGAGGAGAGACCCAGTACTTC.

A few counts support this clonotype. The V and J genes are TRBV7-2 and TRBJ2-2, with 8 bases fitting TRBD1. The CDR3 extends over 16 amino acids. Germline V gene lookup returns CDR1 SGHTA and CDR2 FQGNSA. Trimming cost V 5 bases and J 6 bases; bases outside gene matches: 11. CDR3 in DNA: TGTGCCAGCAGCCTGCATGGACAGGGAATAGCCGGGGAGCTGTTTTTT. This codes for CASSLHGQGIAGELFF. Full variable domain (missing parts from reference TRBV7-2 and TRBJ2-2): GAGVSQSPSNKVTEKGKDVELRCDPISGHTALYWYRQSLGQGLEFLIYFQGNSAPDKSGLPSDRFSAERTGGSVSTLTIQRTQQEDSAVYLCASSLHGQGIAGELFFGEGSRLTVL.

V is TRBV11-2 and J is TRBJ1-3; D uncertain. Per the germline V gene, CDR1 is SGHAT and CDR2 is FQNNGV. The CDR3 runs 13 residues. V lost 1 base and J 2 bases, leaving 3 bases between the germline ends. This CDR3 reads CASSLVPGNTIYF. Written as DNA, the CDR3 is TGTGCCAGCAGCTTAGTTCCTGGAAACACCATATATTTT.